The sequence of this T cell receptor beta chain was determined in a study of CD8 T cells in Susac syndrome. Study at large: Active disease was present in over five of the sequenced Susac syndrome patients, and remission in fewer than 10.

The RNA, about 0.5 to 1 ug, was put through reverse transcription using random hexamers. A multiplex approach, immunoSEQ multiplex PCR, amplified TCR beta CDR3 across 54 Vbeta and 13 Jbeta. TCRdb re-called the immunoSEQ multiplex PCR reads with MiXCR, one entry per CDR3 protein. The data contain some 160,000 distinct CDR3 sequences, approximately 94% of them singletons. The germline V and J ends were trimmed by 0 bases and 5 bases, with 10 bases remaining between them. Germline CDR1 and CDR2: DFQATT and SNEGSKA (reference sequence). The CDR3 length is 14 residues. The receptor was derived from a human donor with Susac syndrome. Sequencing was done on a sample of CD4+ T cells from PBMCs. The chain links TRBV20-1 to TRBJ2-2; possible D gene TRBD1, 6 bases. CDR3 sequence reads: CSAREGARTGELFF. DNA of the CDR3: TGCAGTGCTAGAGAGGGGGCTAGAACCGGGGAGCTGTTTTTT.